Sequencing of this TCR beta chain was carried out in a study of blood T cell repertoires in COVID-19. The method was immunoSEQ multiplex PCR; TCRdb's version includes in-frame clones alone and lacks a portion of them. Altogether 190,000 or so clones are present, around 90% being singletons, with the ten largest covering 2.7%. Germline V gene data show CDR1 as MNHEY and CDR2 as SMNVEV (reference sequence). This CDR3 has 16 amino acids. V shed 3 bases, J shed 9 bases, and the junction held 15 bases outside the gene matches. The V and J genes are TRBV27 and TRBJ2-7; 9 nucleotides align to TRBD1. The TCR was taken from a man in his forties with active or convalescent COVID-19. Sequencing was done on a sample of peripheral blood. For the CDR3, the DNA is TGTGCCAGCAGTTTGGGCCGGACAGGGGCAGCTGAAGGGCAGTACTTC. Its translation is CASSLGRTGAAEGQYF.